This is a list of T cell receptor delta chains from one sample in a study of gamma-delta chains in newborns, infants, children. TCRdb fed the reads to CATT. Of about 10,000 delta-chain clones in the sample, about 8.8% are singletons; the top ten hold approximately 4%. The material sequenced was blood. The source is a child who was a newborn, infant or young child, either healthy, febrile or measles-vaccinated (not recorded which). Both conserved end residues are part of each CDR3. Clone size is stated in some rows and not others, as once, few, many or a class when expanded.

size,length,V,CDR3
few,19,TRDV2,CACDAYWGTSSWDTRQMFF
-,18,TRDV2,CACDSLLGDTLYTDKLIF
few,17,TRDV2,CACDIVLGAGYTDKLIF
-,15,TRDV2,CACDIWGPNTDKLIF
few,18,TRDV2,CACDTLTWGIGLTDKLIF
-,21,TRDV2,CACDTLTGDTRSSWDTRQMFF
-,16,TRDV2,CACDTLTGGYDDKLIF
few,13,TRDV1,CALGGLSSAQLFF
-,18,TRDV2,CACDSVLGDNRLTDKLIF
few,21,TRDV1,CALGESGTYWGSGLYTDKLIF
-,15,TRDV2,CACDTLLGDRAKLIF
-,18,TRDV2,CACDILGDISWDTRQMFF
few,18,TRDV2,CACDAITGGYSLTDKLIF
-,16,TRDV2,CACDALLGDTTDKLIF
few,17,TRDV2,CACDFTGGFGFTDKLIF
-,18,TRDV2,CACDSTGAASWDTRQMFF
-,19,TRDV2,CACDTAGMADSWDTRQMFF
-,16,TRDV2,CACDTLFGDTNDKLIF